This TCR beta chain derives from a study of blood T cell repertoires in COVID-19. Turning to the study itself: There were acute and convalescent COVID-19 samples, and they came from the United States, Italy and Spain. PBMCs, B-cell-depleted T cells, or T cells were the source of the cDNA or gDNA that made up the material.

Under the authors' procedure: Counts of nucleated cells, estimated from reference gene primer amplification, were obtained. Clones were sequenced by immunoSEQ multiplex PCR, and TCRdb holds only the in-frame ones, with some missing. From that table come the V and J calls and clone size; the DNA was used to work out D and trimming. The data contain around 320,000 clones, about 85% of them seen just once; the ten biggest clones take up approximately 2.4%. The junction had 1 base not matched to a gene; V was cut back by 1 base and J by 3 bases. This CDR3 region has 14 residues. Germline V gene sequence: CDR1 SGHTA, CDR2 FQGTGA.

This TCR derives from a man younger than 35 with active or convalescent COVID-19. This rearrangement joins TRBV7-3 to TRBJ2-7; 9 nucleotides agree with TRBD2. Specimen: peripheral blood. The CDR3 coding sequence is TGTGCCAGCAGCTTAAGTAGCGGGAGCTACGAGCAGTACTTC. Encoded protein: CASSLSSGSYEQYF.